This T cell receptor (beta chain) was captured by sequencing in a study of T cell responses to AZD1222 COVID-19 vaccine. Looking at the study overall: Combined were second doses at about 4 or about 12 weeks.

CDR1 and CDR2 from the germline V gene are MNHEY and SVGAGI. V dropped 6 bases and J dropped 3 bases, with 9 bases sitting between them. CDR3 length equals 14 residues. About this clone: What it binds is unknown.

Assay: immunoSEQ multiplex PCR; the TCRdb copy retains only in-frame clones and omits some. The data show about 210,000 clones, with around 92% seen just once and 1% to 1.5% held by the top ten. Study-level points and caveats: A reported finding is that nearly half of spike-specific TCRs target unmutated variant regions.

This TCR was recovered from an adult in good health. The chain has TRBV6-5 and TRBJ2-6; D gene uncertain. Sequencing was performed on peripheral blood, taken on day 0 of AZD1222 vaccination. In DNA form, the CDR3 reads TGTGCCAGCAGCTATTCCTATGGGGCCAACGTCCTGACTTTC. Amino acids: CASSYSYGANVLTF.